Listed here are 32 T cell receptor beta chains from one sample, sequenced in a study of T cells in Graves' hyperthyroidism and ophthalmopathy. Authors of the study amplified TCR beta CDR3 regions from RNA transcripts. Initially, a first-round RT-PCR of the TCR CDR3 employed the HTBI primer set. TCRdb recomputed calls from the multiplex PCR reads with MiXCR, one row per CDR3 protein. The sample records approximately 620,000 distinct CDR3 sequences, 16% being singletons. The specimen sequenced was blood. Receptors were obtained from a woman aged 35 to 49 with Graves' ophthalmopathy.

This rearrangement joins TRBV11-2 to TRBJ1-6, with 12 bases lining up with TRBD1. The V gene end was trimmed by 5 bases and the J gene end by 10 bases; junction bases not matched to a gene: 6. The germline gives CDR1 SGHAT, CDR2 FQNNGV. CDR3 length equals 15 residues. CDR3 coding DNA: TGTGCCAGCAGCCCCGGGACAGGGGGCCAATCACCCCTCCACTTT. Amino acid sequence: CASSPGTGGQSPLHF.

In DNA form, the CDR3 reads TGTGCCAGCAATACCGGGACACGTTACAATGAGCAGTTCTTC. Translation gives CASNTGTRYNEQFF. The chain is built from TRBV6-2 or TRBV6-3 and TRBJ2-1; D is perhaps TRBD1 (6 bases). The CDR3 spans 14 residues. Germline assignment: CDR1 MNHEY and CDR2 SVGEGT. Trimming pared 7 bases from V and 4 bases from J, leaving 14 bases between.

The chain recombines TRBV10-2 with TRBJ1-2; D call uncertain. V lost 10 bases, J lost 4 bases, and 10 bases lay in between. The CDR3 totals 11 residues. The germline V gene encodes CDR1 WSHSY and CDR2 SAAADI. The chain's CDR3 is CATLRPYGYTF. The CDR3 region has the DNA TGCGCCACCCTAAGGCCCTATGGCTACACCTTC.

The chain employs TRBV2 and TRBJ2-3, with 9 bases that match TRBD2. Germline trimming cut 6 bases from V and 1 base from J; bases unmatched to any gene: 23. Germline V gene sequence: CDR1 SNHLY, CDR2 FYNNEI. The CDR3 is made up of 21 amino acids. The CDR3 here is CASSLGRISSGGLPRTDTQYF. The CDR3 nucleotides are TGTGCCAGCAGCTTAGGCCGTATCTCCAGCGGGGGGTTACCGCGCACAGATACGCAGTATTTT.

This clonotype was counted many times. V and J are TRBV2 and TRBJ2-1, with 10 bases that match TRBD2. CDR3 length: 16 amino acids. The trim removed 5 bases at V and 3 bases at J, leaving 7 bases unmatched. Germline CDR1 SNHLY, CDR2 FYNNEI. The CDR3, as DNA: TGTGCCAGCAGTCTAATTGGACTAGCGGACTACAATGAGCAGTTCTTC. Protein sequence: CASSLIGLADYNEQFF. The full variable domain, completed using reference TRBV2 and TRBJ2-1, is EPEVTQTPSHQVTQMGQEVILRCVPISNHLYFYWYRQILGQKVEFLVSFYNNEISEKSEIFDDQFSVERPDGSNFTLKIRSTKLEDSAMYFCASSLIGLADYNEQFFGPGTRLTVL.

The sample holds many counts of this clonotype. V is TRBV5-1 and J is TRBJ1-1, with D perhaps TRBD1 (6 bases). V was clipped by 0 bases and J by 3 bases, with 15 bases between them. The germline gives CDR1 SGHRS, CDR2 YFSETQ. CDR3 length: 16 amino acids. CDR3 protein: CASSLDTGYLDTEAFF. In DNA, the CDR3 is TGCGCCAGCAGCTTGGATACAGGGTATTTGGACACTGAAGCTTTCTTT.

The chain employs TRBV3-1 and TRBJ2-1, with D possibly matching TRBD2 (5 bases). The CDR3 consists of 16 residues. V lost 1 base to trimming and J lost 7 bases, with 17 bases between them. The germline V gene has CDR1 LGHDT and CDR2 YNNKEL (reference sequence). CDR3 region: CASSQVKGIWRNEQFF. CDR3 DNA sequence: TGTGCCAGCAGCCAAGTAAAGGGCATTTGGAGGAATGAGCAGTTCTTC.

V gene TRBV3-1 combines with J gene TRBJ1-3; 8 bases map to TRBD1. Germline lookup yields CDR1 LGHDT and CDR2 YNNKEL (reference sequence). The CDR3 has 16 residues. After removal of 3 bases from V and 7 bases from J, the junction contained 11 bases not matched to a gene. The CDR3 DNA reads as TGTGCCAGCAGCCAGAAGACAGGGGAGGTTAGGAACACCATATATTTT. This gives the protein CASSQKTGEVRNTIYF.

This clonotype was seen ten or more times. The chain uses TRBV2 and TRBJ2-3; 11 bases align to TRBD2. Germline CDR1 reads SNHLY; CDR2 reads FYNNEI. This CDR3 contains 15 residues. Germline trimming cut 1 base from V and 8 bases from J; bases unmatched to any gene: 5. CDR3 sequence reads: CASSEVGTSGGTQYF. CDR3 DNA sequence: TGTGCCAGCAGTGAAGTGGGGACTAGCGGTGGTACGCAGTATTTT.

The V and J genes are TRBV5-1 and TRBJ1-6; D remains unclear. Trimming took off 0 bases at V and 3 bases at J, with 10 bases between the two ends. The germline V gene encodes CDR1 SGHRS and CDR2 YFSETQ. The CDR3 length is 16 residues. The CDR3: CASSLGVAFYNSPLHF. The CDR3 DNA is TGCGCCAGCAGCTTGGGGGTAGCCTTCTATAATTCACCCCTCCACTTT.

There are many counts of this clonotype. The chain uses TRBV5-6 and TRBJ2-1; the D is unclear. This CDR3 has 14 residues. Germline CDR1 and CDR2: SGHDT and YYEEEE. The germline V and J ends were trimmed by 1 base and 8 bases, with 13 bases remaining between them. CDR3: CASSLRLLRDEQFF. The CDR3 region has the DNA TGTGCCAGCAGCTTGAGGCTACTACGTGATGAGCAGTTCTTC.

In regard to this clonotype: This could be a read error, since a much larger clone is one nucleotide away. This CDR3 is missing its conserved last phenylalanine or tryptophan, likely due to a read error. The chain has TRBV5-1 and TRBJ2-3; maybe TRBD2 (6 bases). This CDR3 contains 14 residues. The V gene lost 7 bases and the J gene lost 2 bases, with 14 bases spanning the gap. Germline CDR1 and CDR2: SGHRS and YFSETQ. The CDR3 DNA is TGCGCCAGCTCCTCGGGACTCCCCACAGATACGCAGTATCTT. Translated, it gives CASSSGLPTDTQYL.

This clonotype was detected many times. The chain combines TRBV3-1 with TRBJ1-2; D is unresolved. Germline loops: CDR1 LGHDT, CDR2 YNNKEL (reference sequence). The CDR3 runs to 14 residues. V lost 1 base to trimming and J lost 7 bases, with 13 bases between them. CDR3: CASSQGSGLSGYTF. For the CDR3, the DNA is TGTGCCAGCAGCCAAGGCAGTGGGTTAAGTGGCTACACCTTC.

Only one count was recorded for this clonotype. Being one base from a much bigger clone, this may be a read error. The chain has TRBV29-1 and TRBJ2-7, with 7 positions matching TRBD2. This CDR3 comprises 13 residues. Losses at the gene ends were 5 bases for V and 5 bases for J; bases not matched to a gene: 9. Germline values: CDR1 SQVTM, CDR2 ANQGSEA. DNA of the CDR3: TGCAGCGTTTATGACGGGGGGTACGACGAGCAGTACTTC. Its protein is CSVYDGGYDEQYF.

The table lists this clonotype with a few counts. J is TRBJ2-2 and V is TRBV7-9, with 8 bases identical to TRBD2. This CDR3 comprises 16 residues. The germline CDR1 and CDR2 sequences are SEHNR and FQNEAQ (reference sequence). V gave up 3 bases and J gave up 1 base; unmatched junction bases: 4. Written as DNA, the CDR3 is TGTGCCAGCAGCTTCGAACGGGAGGGGAACACCGGGGAGCTGTTTTTT. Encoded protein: CASSFEREGNTGELFF.

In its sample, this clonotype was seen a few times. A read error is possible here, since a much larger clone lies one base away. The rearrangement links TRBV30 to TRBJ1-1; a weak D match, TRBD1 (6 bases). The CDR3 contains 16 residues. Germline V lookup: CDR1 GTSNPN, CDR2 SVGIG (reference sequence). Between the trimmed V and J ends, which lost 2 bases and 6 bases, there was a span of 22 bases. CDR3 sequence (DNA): TGTGCCTGGAGTTCCGGGACAACCATCTACAACCCTGAAGCTTTCTTT. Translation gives CAWSSGTTIYNPEAFF.

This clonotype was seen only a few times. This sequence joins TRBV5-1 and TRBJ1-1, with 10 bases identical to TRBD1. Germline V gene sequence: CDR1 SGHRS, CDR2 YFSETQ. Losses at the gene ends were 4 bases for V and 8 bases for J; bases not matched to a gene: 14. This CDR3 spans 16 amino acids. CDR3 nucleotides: TGCGCCAGCAGCGTCGGGACAGGGGTGGGGGGTTTGGAAGCTTTCTTT. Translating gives CASSVGTGVGGLEAFF.

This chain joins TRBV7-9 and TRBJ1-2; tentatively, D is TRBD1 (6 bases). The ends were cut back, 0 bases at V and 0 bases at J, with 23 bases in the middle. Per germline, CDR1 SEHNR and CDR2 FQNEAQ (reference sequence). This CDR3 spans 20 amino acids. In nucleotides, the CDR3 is TGTGCCAGCAGCTTAGCGCGGTCCGACACAGGGACCGGGACTAACTATGGCTACACCTTC. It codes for CASSLARSDTGTGTNYGYTF.

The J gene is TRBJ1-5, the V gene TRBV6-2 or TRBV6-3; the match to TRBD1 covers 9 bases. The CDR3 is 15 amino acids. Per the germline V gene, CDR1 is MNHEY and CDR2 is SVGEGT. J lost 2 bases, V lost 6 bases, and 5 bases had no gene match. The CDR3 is CASRRTGVGNQPQHF. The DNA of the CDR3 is TGTGCCAGCAGAAGGACAGGGGTCGGCAATCAGCCCCAGCATTTT.

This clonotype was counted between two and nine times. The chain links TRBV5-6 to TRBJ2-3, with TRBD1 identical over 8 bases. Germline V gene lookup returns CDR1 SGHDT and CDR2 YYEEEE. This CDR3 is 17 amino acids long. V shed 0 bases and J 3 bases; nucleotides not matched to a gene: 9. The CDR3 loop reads CASSLVTSGQATDTQYF. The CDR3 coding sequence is TGTGCCAGCAGCTTGGTTACCTCGGGACAGGCAACAGATACGCAGTATTTT. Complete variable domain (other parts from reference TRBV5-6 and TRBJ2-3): DAGVTQSPTHLIKTRGQQVTLRCSPKSGHDTVSWYQQALGQGPQFIFQYYEEEERQRGNFPDRFSGHQFPNYSSELNVNALLLGDSALYLCASSLVTSGQATDTQYFGPGTRLTVL.

The CDR3 is CASSMNRGGGQETQYF. Written as DNA, the CDR3 is TGTGCCAGTAGTATGAACAGGGGCGGAGGCCAAGAGACCCAGTACTTC. The chain carries TRBV19 and TRBJ2-5, with 7 bases matching TRBD1. The germline V gene has CDR1 LNHDA and CDR2 SQIVND (reference sequence). V dropped 3 bases and J dropped 1; count of bases not matched to a gene: 8. This CDR3 comprises 16 residues. The full variable domain, rest sourced from reference TRBV19 and TRBJ2-5, is DGGITQSPKYLFRKEGQNVTLSCEQNLNHDAMYWYRQDPGQGLRLIYYSQIVNDFQKGDIAEGYSVSREKKESFPLTVTSAQKNPTAFYLCASSMNRGGGQETQYFGPGTRLLVL.

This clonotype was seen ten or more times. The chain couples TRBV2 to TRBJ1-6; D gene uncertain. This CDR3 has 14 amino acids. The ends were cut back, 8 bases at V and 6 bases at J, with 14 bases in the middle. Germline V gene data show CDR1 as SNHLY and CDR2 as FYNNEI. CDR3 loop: CASCSGWGNSPLHF. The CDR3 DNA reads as TGTGCCAGCTGCTCCGGGTGGGGTAATTCACCCCTCCACTTT.

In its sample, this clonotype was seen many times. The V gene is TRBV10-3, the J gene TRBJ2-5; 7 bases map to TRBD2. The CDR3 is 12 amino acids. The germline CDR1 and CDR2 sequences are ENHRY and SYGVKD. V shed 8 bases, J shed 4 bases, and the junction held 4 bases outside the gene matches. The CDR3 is CAIGREPETQYF. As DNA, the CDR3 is TGTGCCATCGGGAGGGAACCAGAGACCCAGTACTTC.

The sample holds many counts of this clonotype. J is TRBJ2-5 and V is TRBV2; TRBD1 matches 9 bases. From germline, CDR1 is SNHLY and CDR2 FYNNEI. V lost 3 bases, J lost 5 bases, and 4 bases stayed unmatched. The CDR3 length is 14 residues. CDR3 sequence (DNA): TGTGCCAGCAGTGATACAGGGGGCGGCGAGACCCAGTACTTC. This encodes CASSDTGGGETQYF.

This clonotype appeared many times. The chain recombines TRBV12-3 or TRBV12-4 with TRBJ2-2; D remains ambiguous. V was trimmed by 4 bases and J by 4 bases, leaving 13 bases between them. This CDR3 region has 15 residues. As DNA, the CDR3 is TGTGCCAGCAGTTACAGTGCCCTCGGCACCGGGGAGCTGTTTTTT. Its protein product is CASSYSALGTGELFF.

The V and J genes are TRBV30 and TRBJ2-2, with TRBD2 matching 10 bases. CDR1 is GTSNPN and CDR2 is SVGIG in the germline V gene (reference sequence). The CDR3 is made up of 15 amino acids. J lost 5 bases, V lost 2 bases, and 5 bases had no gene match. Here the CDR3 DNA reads TGTGCCTGGAGTAGCGGGGGGGCCTGGACCGGGGAGCTGTTTTTT. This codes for CAWSSGGAWTGELFF. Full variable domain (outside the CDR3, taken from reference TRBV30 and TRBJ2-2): SQTIHQWPATLVQPVGSPLSLECTVEGTSNPNLYWYRQAAGRGLQLLFYSVGIGQISSEVPQNLSASRPQDRQFILSSKKLLLSDSGFYLCAWSSGGAWTGELFFGEGSRLTVL.

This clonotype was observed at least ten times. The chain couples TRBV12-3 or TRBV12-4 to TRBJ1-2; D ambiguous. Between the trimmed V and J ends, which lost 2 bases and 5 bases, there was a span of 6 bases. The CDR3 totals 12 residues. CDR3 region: CASSLSEYGYTF. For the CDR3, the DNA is TGTGCCAGCAGTTTAAGTGAATATGGCTACACCTTC.

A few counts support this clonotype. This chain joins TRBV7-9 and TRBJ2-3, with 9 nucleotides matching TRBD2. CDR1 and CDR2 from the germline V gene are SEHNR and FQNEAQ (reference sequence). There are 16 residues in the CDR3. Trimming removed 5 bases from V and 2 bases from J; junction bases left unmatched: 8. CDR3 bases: TGTGCCAGCAGCCAACTTCTAGCGGGGTTCACAGATACGCAGTATTTT. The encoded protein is CASSQLLAGFTDTQYF.

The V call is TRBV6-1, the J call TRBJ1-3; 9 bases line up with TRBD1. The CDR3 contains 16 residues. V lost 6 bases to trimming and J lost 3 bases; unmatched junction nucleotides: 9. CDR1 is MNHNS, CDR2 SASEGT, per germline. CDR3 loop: CASRYIQGAGGNTIYF. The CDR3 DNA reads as TGTGCCAGCAGATACATACAGGGGGCTGGTGGAAACACCATATATTTT.

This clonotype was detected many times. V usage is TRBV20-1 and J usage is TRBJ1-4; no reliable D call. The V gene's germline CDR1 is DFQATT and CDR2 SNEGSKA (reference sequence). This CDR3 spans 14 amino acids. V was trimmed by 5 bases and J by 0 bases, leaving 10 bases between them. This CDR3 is CSASLAPTNEKLFF. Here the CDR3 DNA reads TGCAGTGCTTCTTTGGCACCAACTAATGAAAAACTGTTTTTT.

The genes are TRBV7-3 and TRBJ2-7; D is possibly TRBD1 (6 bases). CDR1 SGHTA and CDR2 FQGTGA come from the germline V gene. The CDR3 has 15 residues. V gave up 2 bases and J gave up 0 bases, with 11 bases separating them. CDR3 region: CASSLSAGDSYEQYF. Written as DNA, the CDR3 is TGTGCCAGCAGCTTATCGGCAGGGGACTCCTACGAGCAGTACTTC.

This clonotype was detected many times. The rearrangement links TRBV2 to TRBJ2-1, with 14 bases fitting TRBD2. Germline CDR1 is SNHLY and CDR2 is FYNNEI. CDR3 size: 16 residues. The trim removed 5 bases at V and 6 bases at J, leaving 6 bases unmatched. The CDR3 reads CASSRLAGGSGNEQFF. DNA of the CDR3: TGTGCCAGCAGTCGACTAGCGGGGGGGTCGGGCAATGAGCAGTTCTTC.